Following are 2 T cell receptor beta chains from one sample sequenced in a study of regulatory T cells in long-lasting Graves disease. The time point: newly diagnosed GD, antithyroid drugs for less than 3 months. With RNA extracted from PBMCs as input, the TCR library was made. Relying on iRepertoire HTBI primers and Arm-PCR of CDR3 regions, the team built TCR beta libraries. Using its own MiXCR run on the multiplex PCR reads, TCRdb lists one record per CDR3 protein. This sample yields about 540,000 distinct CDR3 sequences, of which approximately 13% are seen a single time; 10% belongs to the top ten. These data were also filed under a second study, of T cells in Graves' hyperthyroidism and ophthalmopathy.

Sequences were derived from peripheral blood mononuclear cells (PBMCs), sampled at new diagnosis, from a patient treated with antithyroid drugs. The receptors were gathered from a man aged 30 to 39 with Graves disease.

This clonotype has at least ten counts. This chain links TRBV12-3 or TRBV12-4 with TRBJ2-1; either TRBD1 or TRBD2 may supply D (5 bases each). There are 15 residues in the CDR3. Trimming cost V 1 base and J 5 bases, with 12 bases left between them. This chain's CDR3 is CASSLVGTRNNEQFF. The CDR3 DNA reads TGTGCCAGCAGTTTAGTGGGGACGAGAAACAATGAGCAGTTCTTC.

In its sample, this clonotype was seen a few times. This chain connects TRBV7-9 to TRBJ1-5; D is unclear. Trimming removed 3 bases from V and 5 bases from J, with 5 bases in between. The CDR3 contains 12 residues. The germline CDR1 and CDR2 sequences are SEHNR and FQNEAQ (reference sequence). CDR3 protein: CASSFEDQPQHF. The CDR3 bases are TGTGCCAGCAGCTTCGAAGATCAGCCCCAGCATTTT.